Included here is one T cell receptor (beta chain) sequence, with context. Its antigen is undetermined. The entry originates in a study of CD8 T cells in ankylosing spondylitis. Using quantitative 5'-RACE with molecular barcodes, the authors made TCR beta libraries. A single record per CDR3 protein comes from TCRdb applying MiXCR to the 5' RACE reads. Counted here are roughly 700,000 distinct CDR3 sequences, roughly 19% occurring once; the ten biggest clones make up around 19%. CDR3 length: 12 residues. V lost 1 base to trimming and J lost 2 bases, with 2 bases between them. Germline CDR1 SGDLS, CDR2 YYNGEE. Findings and caveats of the study: A TCR beta motif made of eight highly homologous variants seemed typical of ankylosing spondylitis blood.

The TCR originated in a male donor with ankylosing spondylitis. The chain joins TRBV9 to TRBJ2-3; D remains unclear. Sample: blood, either unsorted or a sorted T cell fraction (not recorded which). The CDR3 DNA is TGTGCCAGCAGCGTACACACAGATACGCAGTATTTT. Translating it yields CASSVHTDTQYF.